The source of this TCR beta chain is a study of graft-versus-host responses after intestinal transplantation. As for the study in general: The whole recipient group had anti-thymocyte globulin induction followed by tacrolimus and steroids for around three years. Whole-study findings and limits: Early HvG declines after transplant were associated with peak circulating GvH clone levels. Graft-versus-host to host-versus-graft clonal ratios in allografts were high in patients with graft-donor T cell macrochimerism.

On this clone itself: Its cognate antigen is unknown.

Using immunoSEQ multiplex PCR, the repertoire was profiled, and TCRdb retains in-frame clones only, with some absent. Of about 70,000 clones in the sample, around 89% were seen once. The CDR3 has 13 residues. Per germline, CDR1 SNHLY and CDR2 FYNNEI. Trimming took 8 bases from V and 6 from J; bases not matched to a gene: 9. The chain carries TRBV2 and TRBJ1-2; 7 nucleotides align to TRBD1. This TCR derives from a human donor who was the organ donor for an intestinal transplant. Sequences were derived from unstimulated CD8+ T cells sorted from spleen or lymph node cells, sampled before transplant. The CDR3 here is CASVQGVLNGYTF. The CDR3 DNA is TGTGCCAGCGTGCAGGGGGTGTTGAATGGCTACACCTTC.